Below, one T cell receptor beta chain is given with its context. This CDR3 has 16 residues. V gave up 5 bases and J gave up 5 bases; unmatched junction bases: 5. In germline, CDR1 is MNHEY, CDR2 SVGEGT. This sample is drawn from a study of blood T cell repertoires in COVID-19. Study information: Acute and convalescent COVID-19 samples came from the United States, Italy and Spain. The cDNA or gDNA used as material had been derived from T cells, B-cell-depleted T cells, or PBMCs.

Per the authors' pipeline: Researchers report that nucleated cell counts were estimated from reference gene primer amplification. Sequenced by immunoSEQ multiplex PCR; TCRdb stores in-frame clones only, minus some. V, J and clone size are taken as reported in that table, and D and trimming were inferred from the DNA itself. The data show over 80,000 clones, less than 85% seen once. The receptor was isolated from a woman at least 80 years old with active or convalescent COVID-19. The V gene is TRBV6-2 or TRBV6-3, the J gene TRBJ2-3, with 15 positions matching TRBD2. Source material: peripheral blood. The CDR3 is CASSHPGLAGGDTQYF. The CDR3 region has the DNA TGTGCCAGCAGTCACCCGGGACTAGCGGGAGGAGATACGCAGTATTTT.